These 26 T cell receptor beta chains share one sample of origin, sequenced in a study of T cells in Graves' hyperthyroidism and ophthalmopathy. RNA transcripts served as the template for amplifying TCR beta CDR3 regions. First-round RT-PCR targeting the TCR CDR3 was performed with the HTBI primer set. TCRdb fed the multiplex PCR reads into MiXCR, producing one record per CDR3 protein. The sample carries roughly 500,000 distinct CDR3 sequences, 15% to 20% recorded once. Specimen: blood. Every receptor here comes from a woman in her 30s with Graves' ophthalmopathy.

This chain uses TRBV6-5 with TRBJ2-7, with D perhaps TRBD2 (6 bases). The CDR3 loop spans 16 amino acids. Germline CDR1 is MNHEY and CDR2 is SVGAGI. Trimming took off 4 bases at V and 4 bases at J, with 20 bases between the two ends. The CDR3 bases are TGTGCCAGCAGTTTCCGAAAGGGCGGGGTAAATTACGAGCAGTACTTC. Translating gives CASSFRKGGVNYEQYF.

V and J are TRBV9 and TRBJ2-7, with a possible D match to TRBD1 (6 bases). V dropped 3 bases and J dropped 0 bases, with 22 bases sitting between them. Germline V lookup: CDR1 SGDLS, CDR2 YYNGEE. This CDR3 spans 18 amino acids. The CDR3 spells CASSGDTRLGQHSYEQYF. The CDR3 bases are TGTGCCAGCAGCGGCGATACACGCTTAGGACAGCACTCCTACGAGCAGTACTTC.

This clonotype was counted at least ten times. CDR3 protein: CASWDSGWRTEAFF. CDR3 nucleotides: TGTGCCAGCTGGGATTCAGGGTGGAGGACTGAAGCTTTCTTT. This chain links TRBV27 with TRBJ1-1, with TRBD1 as a possible D gene (5 bases). The CDR3 runs to 14 residues. Germline V gene sequence: CDR1 MNHEY, CDR2 SMNVEV (reference sequence). Trimming shortened V by 8 bases and J by 5 bases, and 18 bases separated the two germline ends.

This clonotype was seen repeatedly, ten times or more. The chain uses TRBV20-1 and TRBJ2-3; TRBD2 aligns across 8 bases. Germline assignment: CDR1 DFQATT and CDR2 SNEGSKA (reference sequence). CDR3 length equals 15 residues. The V and J ends lost 5 bases and 4 bases, in that order; junction bases with no gene match: 11. The chain's CDR3 is CSAVPFSGNPDTQYF. The DNA for the CDR3 is TGCAGTGCTGTGCCTTTTAGCGGGAACCCAGATACGCAGTATTTT.

The genes are TRBV18 and TRBJ1-2; tentatively, D is TRBD1 (5 bases). The CDR3 has 17 residues. Germline loops: CDR1 KGHSH, CDR2 LQKENI. V lost 0 bases, J lost 7 bases, and 21 bases lay in between. Here the CDR3 DNA reads TGTGCCAGCTCACCACCAGTTGGAGACAGAGAAGGGGTTGGCTACACCTTC. It specifies CASSPPVGDREGVGYTF.

This clonotype was observed a few times. J is TRBJ2-3 and V is TRBV6-1; TRBD2 matches 7 bases. Looked up from germline, CDR1 is MNHNS and CDR2 is SASEGT. The J segment lost 2 bases and the V segment lost 4 bases, leaving 6 bases of the junction unmatched. This CDR3 is 15 amino acids long. The chain's CDR3 is CASSAEAGATDTQYF. Written as DNA, the CDR3 is TGTGCCAGCAGTGCGGAGGCGGGAGCCACAGATACGCAGTATTTT.

This clonotype was detected many times. The chain carries TRBV30 and TRBJ1-2; maybe TRBD1 (5 bases). CDR3 length: 12 residues. The V gene lost 2 bases and the J gene lost 7 bases, with 11 bases spanning the gap. CDR1 GTSNPN and CDR2 SVGIG come from the germline V gene (reference sequence). CDR3 sequence: CAWSPGTGGYTF. The CDR3 coding sequence is TGTGCCTGGAGTCCCGGGACGGGTGGCTACACCTTC.

This clonotype was picked up a small number of times. The CDR3 region is CASRPSLGVYGYTF. The CDR3 region has the DNA TGTGCCAGCAGACCGTCTTTGGGGGTCTATGGCTACACCTTC. V usage is TRBV27 and J usage is TRBJ1-2, with D possibly being TRBD1 (5 bases). Germline V lookup: CDR1 MNHEY, CDR2 SMNVEV (reference sequence). The germline V and J ends were trimmed by 6 bases and 4 bases, with 15 bases remaining between them. This CDR3 contains 14 residues.

The sample holds many counts of this clonotype. This chain connects TRBV20-1 to TRBJ2-7; D is possibly TRBD2 (5 bases). The V gene lost 0 bases and the J gene lost 2 bases, with 17 bases spanning the gap. This CDR3 is 16 amino acids long. CDR1 is DFQATT and CDR2 is SNEGSKA in the germline V gene (reference sequence). The CDR3 sequence is CSARDLMRAETYEQYF. The CDR3 nucleotides are TGCAGTGCTAGAGATTTGATGAGAGCGGAGACCTACGAGCAGTACTTC.

This clonotype was counted between two and nine times. The chain carries TRBV7-9 and TRBJ1-1; 7 bases align to TRBD1. V was pared by 3 bases and J by 1 base, with 5 bases of the junction left unmatched. The CDR3 covers 15 residues. Germline assignment: CDR1 SEHNR and CDR2 FQNEAQ (reference sequence). The CDR3 DNA follows: TGTGCCAGCAGCTTGGCAGGGGGGACGAACACTGAAGCTTTCTTT. Amino acids: CASSLAGGTNTEAFF.

This clonotype occurred many times. The gene calls are TRBV7-2 and TRBJ2-1; TRBD2 matches at 11 bases. The CDR3 spans 15 residues. Germline values: CDR1 SGHTA, CDR2 FQGNSA. V shed 5 bases and J 6 bases; nucleotides not matched to a gene: 6. The CDR3 spells CASSRGLAAVNEQFF. CDR3 DNA sequence: TGTGCCAGCAGCAGGGGACTAGCGGCAGTCAATGAGCAGTTCTTC. Looking up the rest from reference TRBV7-2 and TRBJ2-1 gives the full variable domain: GAGVSQSPSNKVTEKGKDVELRCDPISGHTALYWYRQSLGQGLEFLIYFQGNSAPDKSGLPSDRFSAERTGGSVSTLTIQRTQQEDSAVYLCASSRGLAAVNEQFFGPGTRLTVL.

J is TRBJ2-4 and V is TRBV6-2 or TRBV6-3, with 12 bases identical to TRBD2. Germline V gene data show CDR1 as MNHEY and CDR2 as SVGEGT. V shed 5 bases and J 8 bases; nucleotides not matched to a gene: 10. The CDR3 has 16 residues. The CDR3 here is CASSQTLAGGLYIQYF. DNA of the CDR3: TGTGCCAGCAGTCAAACCCTAGCGGGAGGGTTGTACATTCAGTACTTC.

This clonotype was counted a few times. V is TRBV27 and J is TRBJ1-5, with D perhaps TRBD1 (6 bases). V dropped 5 bases and J dropped 0 bases, with 11 bases sitting between them. The germline CDR1 and CDR2 sequences are MNHEY and SMNVEV (reference sequence). The CDR3 has 15 amino acids. CDR3 amino acids: CASSKDSYSNQPQHF. The CDR3 nucleotides read TGTGCCAGCAGTAAGGACAGCTATAGCAATCAGCCCCAGCATTTT.

This clonotype has a count of ten or more. The V and J genes are TRBV20-1 and TRBJ2-5; D possibly corresponds to TRBD2 (5 bases). Germline V CDR1 and CDR2: DFQATT, SNEGSKA (reference sequence). V was shortened by 0 bases and J by 2 bases, with 13 bases between the two germline ends. This CDR3 spans 15 amino acids. CDR3 DNA: TGCAGTGCTAGAGATCCTAGACGGGGTCAAGAGACCCAGTACTTC. It is translated as CSARDPRRGQETQYF.

This clonotype has at least ten counts. This sequence joins TRBV7-9 and TRBJ2-1; D assignment may be TRBD1 or TRBD2 (5 bases each). Trimming shortened V by 6 bases and J by 0 bases, and 12 bases separated the two germline ends. The CDR3 spans 15 residues. The germline CDR1 and CDR2 sequences are SEHNR and FQNEAQ (reference sequence). CDR3 in amino acids: CASSRRDLSYNEQFF. CDR3 bases: TGTGCCAGCAGTAGAAGGGACCTCTCCTACAATGAGCAGTTCTTC.

This clonotype was seen at least ten times. The rearrangement uses TRBV7-8 and TRBJ2-7, with 10 bases identical to TRBD2. The CDR3 contains 17 residues. J gave up 5 bases and V 1 base, and 11 bases lay outside the gene matches. Germline V gives CDR1 SGHVS, CDR2 FQNEAQ. CDR3: CASSLDLSGRALNEQYF. CDR3 nucleotides: TGTGCCAGCAGCTTAGACCTCAGCGGGAGGGCTCTAAACGAGCAGTACTTC.

Ten or more counts support this clonotype. This rearrangement joins TRBV15 to TRBJ1-5; possibly TRBD1 for D (6 bases). Between the trimmed V and J ends, which lost 5 bases and 4 bases, there was a span of 18 bases. The germline V gene has CDR1 LNHNV and CDR2 YYDKDF (reference sequence). CDR3 size: 16 residues. CDR3 loop: CATSGKPGHTNQPQHF. DNA for the CDR3: TGTGCCACCAGCGGAAAACCGGGACATACTAATCAGCCCCAGCATTTT.

Concerning this clonotype: A much more abundant neighbour one base away suggests this may be a read error. The chain links TRBV28 to TRBJ2-3; no clear D gene. Trimming removed 1 base from V and 5 bases from J, with 25 bases in between. Germline V gene lookup returns CDR1 MDHEN and CDR2 SYDVKM. This CDR3 is 19 amino acids long. CDR3 in amino acids: CASSLYSSPVLGRVDTQYF. CDR3 in DNA: TGTGCCAGCAGTTTATACTCCTCTCCCGTTCTAGGACGGGTAGATACGCAGTATTTT.

The chain employs TRBV6-1 and TRBJ1-3; 11 positions agree with TRBD1. V shed 7 bases and J 7 bases; nucleotides not matched to a gene: 3. The CDR3 contains 13 residues. CDR1 is MNHNS, CDR2 SASEGT, per germline. The CDR3 sequence is CASKRDRGNTIYF. CDR3 nucleotide sequence: TGTGCCAGCAAAAGGGACAGGGGGAACACCATATATTTT.

Ten or more counts support this clonotype. This chain joins TRBV11-1 and TRBJ2-1; 9 nucleotides agree with TRBD2. The CDR3 is made up of 15 amino acids. J lost 1 base, V lost 5 bases, and 3 bases had no gene match. Germline CDR1 SGHAT, CDR2 FQDESV (reference sequence). In nucleotides, the CDR3 is TGTGCCAGCAGCGTGCTAGCGGGATCCTACAATGAGCAGTTCTTC. Protein: CASSVLAGSYNEQFF.

At least ten counts were recorded for this clonotype. This chain links TRBV6-2 or TRBV6-3 with TRBJ2-1; 13 bases line up with TRBD2. CDR1 and CDR2 from the germline V gene are MNHEY and SVGEGT. The CDR3 sequence is 14 residues long. Losses at the gene ends were 5 bases for V and 8 bases for J; bases not matched to a gene: 3. CDR3 nucleotides: TGTGCCAGCAGTAGGACTAGCGGGAGCTATGAGCAGTTCTTC. Residues: CASSRTSGSYEQFF.

At least ten counts were recorded for this clonotype. This chain links TRBV28 with TRBJ2-2; D not certain. The V gene's germline CDR1 is MDHEN and CDR2 SYDVKM. V lost 8 bases and J lost 0, with 19 bases in between. There are 17 residues in the CDR3. The CDR3 nucleotides read TGTGCCAGCGAAGAGACCCTGTCGTTCGCGAACACCGGGGAGCTGTTTTTT. Protein: CASEETLSFANTGELFF.

The table lists this clonotype with a few counts. This chain links TRBV27 with TRBJ2-1; TRBD2 aligns across 9 bases. The CDR3 is 14 residues long. Germline lookup yields CDR1 MNHEY and CDR2 SMNVEV (reference sequence). V lost 6 bases to trimming and J lost 10 bases; unmatched junction nucleotides: 10. CDR3 coding DNA: TGTGCCAGCAGATGGCTAGCGGGATCGGAAGAGCAGTTCTTC. Protein: CASRWLAGSEEQFF.

This rearrangement joins TRBV4-3 to TRBJ2-1, with 10 bases identical to TRBD2. Unmatched junction bases numbered 15, after V lost 4 bases and J lost 6 bases. The CDR3 consists of 18 residues. Germline V lookup: CDR1 LGHNA, CDR2 YSLEER. DNA for the CDR3: TGCGCCAGCAGCCCTATATCCTCAGCGGGAGGGCTAGGCAATGAGCAGTTCTTC. Its translation: CASSPISSAGGLGNEQFF.

The sample holds a few counts of this clonotype. The chain combines TRBV4-2 with TRBJ2-1, with D tentatively TRBD2 (9 bases). Trimming pared 0 bases from V and 1 base from J, leaving 22 bases between. The CDR3 runs to 20 residues. The germline CDR1 and CDR2 sequences are LGHNA and YNFKEQ. CDR3 loop: CASSQDPSGTGVVSYNEQFF. The CDR3 bases are TGTGCCAGCAGCCAAGATCCTAGCGGGACAGGAGTTGTGTCCTACAATGAGCAGTTCTTC.

This clonotype was observed many times. The chain carries TRBV30 and TRBJ1-1; possibly TRBD1 for D (5 bases). There are 12 residues in the CDR3. Germline V gene lookup returns CDR1 GTSNPN and CDR2 SVGIG (reference sequence). With 5 bases removed from V and 8 bases from J, the gap between germline ends came to 15 bases. CDR3 DNA: TGTGCCTGGTCACCGGGACTTCGAGAAGCTTTCTTT. This sequence encodes CAWSPGLREAFF.